The next 7 T cell receptor beta chains were all read from a single sample in a study of blood T cell repertoires in COVID-19. Sequenced by immunoSEQ multiplex PCR; TCRdb stores in-frame clones only, minus some. The sample consists of some 200,000 clones, around 82% of them appearing once. The sequenced sample consisted of PBMCs or T cells enriched from blood (not recorded which). The receptors here all came from a man aged 40-55 years who had recovered from COVID-19.

The gene calls are TRBV14 and TRBJ1-1; TRBD1 agrees at 11 bases. Germline V gene lookup returns CDR1 SGHDN and CDR2 FVKESK. The CDR3 has 14 amino acids. Trimming cost V 7 bases and J 4 bases; bases outside gene matches: 5. In DNA, the CDR3 is TGTGCCAGCACCCTCGGGACAGGGGGCACTGAAGCTTTCTTT. Translation gives CASTLGTGGTEAFF.

This chain joins TRBV3-1 (or the pseudogene TRBV3-2) and TRBJ2-2; weak D call: TRBD1 (5 bases). The V end lost 4 bases, the J end lost 0 bases, and 9 bases lay between the germline ends. The CDR3 consists of 15 residues. Germline assignment: CDR1 LGHDT and CDR2 YNNKEL (reference sequence). The CDR3 here is CASSLQAANTGELFF. The CDR3 DNA reads as TGTGCCAGCAGCCTACAGGCGGCGAACACCGGGGAGCTGTTTTTT.

The chain joins TRBV5-1 to TRBJ2-1; 7 nucleotides line up with TRBD2. From germline, CDR1 is SGHRS and CDR2 YFSETQ. This CDR3 comprises 14 residues. V dropped 4 bases and J dropped 5; count of bases not matched to a gene: 6. The CDR3 protein is CASSPWTRNNEQFF. The CDR3 region has the DNA TGCGCCAGCAGCCCCTGGACTAGAAACAATGAGCAGTTCTTC.

The chain carries TRBV11-3 and TRBJ1-2, with D possibly being TRBD1 (5 bases). CDR1 SGHNT and CDR2 YENEEA come from the germline V gene. The V and J ends lost 3 bases and 3 bases respectively, with 11 bases between them. CDR3 size: 14 residues. The CDR3 region has the DNA TGTGCCAGCAGCTTGCCTGAGACAGACTATGGCTACACCTTC. The encoded protein is CASSLPETDYGYTF.

This chain joins TRBV7-6 and TRBJ2-3; TRBD1 agrees at 7 bases. The CDR3 is 15 residues long. V dropped 5 bases and J dropped 7; count of bases not matched to a gene: 12. Germline CDR1 SGHVS, CDR2 FNYEAQ. Here the CDR3 reads CASSPTGTAGYTQYF. The CDR3 nucleotides read TGTGCCAGCAGCCCCACCGGGACAGCTGGATATACGCAGTATTTT.

CDR3: CASSLVQGSSYGYTF. The CDR3 DNA reads TGTGCCAGCAGCTTAGTTCAGGGGAGTTCCTATGGCTACACCTTC. This chain uses TRBV7-2 with TRBJ1-2; possible D gene TRBD1, 6 bases. The CDR3 totals 15 residues. Germline CDR1 SGHTA, CDR2 FQGNSA. V lost 1 base and J 4 bases, leaving 13 bases between the germline ends.

This clone was counted between two and nine times. V gene TRBV5-5 combines with J gene TRBJ2-3, with 11 nucleotides matching TRBD1. V lost 3 bases and J lost 4; bases outside the gene matches: 7. This CDR3 spans 16 amino acids. From germline, CDR1 is SGHKS and CDR2 YYEKEE (reference sequence). CDR3 amino acids: CASSYSPGQGADTQYF. CDR3 nucleotide sequence: TGTGCCAGCAGCTACTCCCCGGGACAGGGGGCAGATACGCAGTATTTT.